This T cell receptor beta chain was documented in a study of identical twins. TCRdb used MiXCR to reprocess the 5' RACE reads, holding one entry per CDR3 protein. The repertoire holds about 480,000 distinct CDR3 sequences, approximately 15% seen once, with 0.4% to 0.55% in the top ten. Germline V CDR1 and CDR2: MNHNS, SASEGT. The CDR3 is made up of 16 amino acids. V was pared by 6 bases and J by 5 bases, with 11 bases of the junction left unmatched. For this clonotype: What it recognizes is unknown.

General study findings and limits: Conclusions came from cross-sectional statistical analysis, not from following the same donors.

These data are also associated with another study on yellow fever vaccine responses in identical twins.

The sequence was obtained from a woman aged 18-30 years in good health. The sequencing sample was made of CD4+ T cells sorted from blood. The gene calls are TRBV6-1 and TRBJ2-7; TRBD2 matches at 12 bases. The CDR3 spells CASRMNLAGGPNEQYF. CDR3 nucleotides: TGTGCCAGCAGAATGAACCTAGCGGGGGGGCCGAACGAGCAGTACTTC.